This TCR beta chain is from a study of tumor-infiltrating lymphocytes in primary liver carcinoma. Comments on this clonotype: Its antigen remains unidentified.

DNA and RNA were both co-extracted from around 20-30 mg of bulk tissue that had not been sorted. CDR3 size: 16 residues. TCR beta cDNA was made from 400 to 600 ng total RNA with a constant-region primer. Each TCR beta library was derived from three nested multiplex PCR rounds that employed slightly modified ARM-PCR. Each of the first two PCR rounds ran nine to ten cycles with TRBV1-TRBV30 forward and C-beta reverse primers. TCRdb called the multiplex PCR reads again in MiXCR, with one record for every CDR3 protein. This table has approximately 190,000 distinct CDR3 sequences, around 81% appearing once. Notes on the study in general: Blood had a significantly lower top-250-clone fraction than tumors did (p = 0.039). Between tumor regions, pairs overlapped more than tumor-adjacent and tumor-blood pairs did.

The chain employs TRBV12-3 or TRBV12-4 and TRBJ1-5, with D tentatively TRBD1 (6 bases). The sequenced material came from tumor tissue from primary liver carcinoma. This sequence originates from a middle-aged man with primary liver carcinoma and hepatitis B virus infection. CDR3 in amino acids: CPNSRSRDTYHQPQHF. CDR3 nucleotide sequence: TGTCCCAACAGTCGAAGCCGGGACACTTATCATCAGCCCCAGCATTTT.